The clone carrying this TCR beta chain appeared a few times. Its matching antigen is unknown. Method: immunoSEQ multiplex PCR; TCRdb's copy keeps in-frame clones and lacks some. The sample records about 66,000 clones, roughly four fifths being singletons. These data belong to a study of vaccination effects on CD4 cells after COVID-19. As for the study in general: Before any sequencing was done, the ViraFEST assay used viral peptide pools to expand antigen-specific CD4+ T cells. A median of 72 days separated the second dose and sampling. Overall study results and limits: Among infection- and vaccine-induced clones, marked clonal contraction occurred late after vaccination.

The ends were cut back, 1 base at V and 3 bases at J, with 6 bases in the middle. The CDR3 has 13 residues. CDR1 and CDR2 from the germline V gene are SGHNT and YYREEE (reference sequence). Subsequent to a culture period of around eleven days, CD4+ T cells were isolated. Participants each got two BNT162b2 or mRNA-1273 vaccine doses. Sequences were derived from CD4+ T cells from PBMCs cultured without peptide, sampled after COVID-19 vaccination. This TCR was sampled from a human donor who received a COVID-19 vaccine. The rearrangement uses TRBV5-4 and TRBJ2-3, with D perhaps matching TRBD1 (5 bases). Here the CDR3 DNA reads TGTGCCAGCAGCTTGCAGGGTACAGATACGCAGTATTTT. Its protein is CASSLQGTDTQYF.